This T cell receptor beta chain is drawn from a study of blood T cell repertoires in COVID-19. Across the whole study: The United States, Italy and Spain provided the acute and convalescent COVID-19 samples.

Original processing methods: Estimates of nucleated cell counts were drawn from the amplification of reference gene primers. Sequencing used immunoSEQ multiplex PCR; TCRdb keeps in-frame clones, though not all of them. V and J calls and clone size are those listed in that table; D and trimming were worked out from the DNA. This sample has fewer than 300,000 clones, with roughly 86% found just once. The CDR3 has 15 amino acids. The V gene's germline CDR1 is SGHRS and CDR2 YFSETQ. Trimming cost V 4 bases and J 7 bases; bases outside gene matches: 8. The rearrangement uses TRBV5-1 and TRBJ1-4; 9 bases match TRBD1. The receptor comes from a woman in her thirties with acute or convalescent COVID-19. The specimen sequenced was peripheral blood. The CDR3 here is CASSQRTGDGEKLFF. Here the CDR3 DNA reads TGCGCCAGCAGCCAACGGACAGGGGATGGTGAAAAACTGTTTTTT.